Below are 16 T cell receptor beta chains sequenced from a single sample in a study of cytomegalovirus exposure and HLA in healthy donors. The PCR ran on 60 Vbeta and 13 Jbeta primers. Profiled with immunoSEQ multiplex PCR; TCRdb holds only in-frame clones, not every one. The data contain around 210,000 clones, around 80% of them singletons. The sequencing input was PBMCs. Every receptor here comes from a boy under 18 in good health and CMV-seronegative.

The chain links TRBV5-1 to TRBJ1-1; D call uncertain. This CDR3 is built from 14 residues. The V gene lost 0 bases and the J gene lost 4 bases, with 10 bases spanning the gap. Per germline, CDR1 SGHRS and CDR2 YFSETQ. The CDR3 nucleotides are TGCGCCAGCAGCTTGGGGGAGAAAGGCACTGAAGCTTTCTTT. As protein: CASSLGEKGTEAFF.

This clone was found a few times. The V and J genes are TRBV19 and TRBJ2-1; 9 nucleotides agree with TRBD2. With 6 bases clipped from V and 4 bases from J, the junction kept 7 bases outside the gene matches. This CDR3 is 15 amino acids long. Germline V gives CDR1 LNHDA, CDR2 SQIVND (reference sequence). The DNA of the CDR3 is TGTGCCAGTAGGCCGACTAGCGGTTTATACAATGAGCAGTTCTTC. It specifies CASRPTSGLYNEQFF. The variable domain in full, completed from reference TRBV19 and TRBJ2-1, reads DGGITQSPKYLFRKEGQNVTLSCEQNLNHDAMYWYRQDPGQGLRLIYYSQIVNDFQKGDIAEGYSVSREKKESFPLTVTSAQKNPTAFYLCASRPTSGLYNEQFFGPGTRLTVL.

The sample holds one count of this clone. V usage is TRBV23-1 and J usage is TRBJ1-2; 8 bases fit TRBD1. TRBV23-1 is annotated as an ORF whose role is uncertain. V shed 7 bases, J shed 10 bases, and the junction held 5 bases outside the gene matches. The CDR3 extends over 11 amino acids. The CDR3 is CASKRTGTYTF. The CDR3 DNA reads TGCGCCAGCAAGCGGACAGGGACCTACACCTTC.

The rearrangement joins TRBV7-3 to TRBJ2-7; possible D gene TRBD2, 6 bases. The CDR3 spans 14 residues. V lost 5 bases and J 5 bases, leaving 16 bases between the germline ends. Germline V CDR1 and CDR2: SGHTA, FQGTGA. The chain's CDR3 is CASSQGGGSNEQYF. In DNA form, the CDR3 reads TGTGCCAGCAGCCAGGGTGGAGGGTCAAACGAGCAGTACTTC.

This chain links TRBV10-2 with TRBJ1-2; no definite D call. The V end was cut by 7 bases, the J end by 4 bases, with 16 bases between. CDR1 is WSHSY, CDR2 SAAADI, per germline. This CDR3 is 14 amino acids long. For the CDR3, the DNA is TGCGCCAGCACCGCCCCACTCACCTTCTATGGCTACACCTTC. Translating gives CASTAPLTFYGYTF.

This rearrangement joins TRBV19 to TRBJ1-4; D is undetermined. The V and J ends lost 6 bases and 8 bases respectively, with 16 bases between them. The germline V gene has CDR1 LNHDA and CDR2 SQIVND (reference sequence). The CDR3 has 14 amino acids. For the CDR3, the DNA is TGTGCCAGTAGAAAAAGGACTGCCCGCGAAAAACTGTTTTTT. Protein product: CASRKRTAREKLFF. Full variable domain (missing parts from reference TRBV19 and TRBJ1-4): DGGITQSPKYLFRKEGQNVTLSCEQNLNHDAMYWYRQDPGQGLRLIYYSQIVNDFQKGDIAEGYSVSREKKESFPLTVTSAQKNPTAFYLCASRKRTAREKLFFGSGTQLSVL.

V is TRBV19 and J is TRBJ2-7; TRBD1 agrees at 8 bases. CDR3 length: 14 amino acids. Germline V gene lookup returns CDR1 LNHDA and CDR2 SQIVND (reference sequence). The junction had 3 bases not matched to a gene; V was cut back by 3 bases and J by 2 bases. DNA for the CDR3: TGTGCCAGTAGTATGGGACAGGCGACCTACGAGCAGTACTTC. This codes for CASSMGQATYEQYF.

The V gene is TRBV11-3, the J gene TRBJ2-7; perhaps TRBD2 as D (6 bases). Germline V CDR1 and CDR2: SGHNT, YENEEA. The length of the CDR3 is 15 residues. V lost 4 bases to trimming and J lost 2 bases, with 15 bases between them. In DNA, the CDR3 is TGTGCCAGCAGCTCGATCCGGGACTCTACCTACGAGCAGTACTTC. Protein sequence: CASSSIRDSTYEQYF.

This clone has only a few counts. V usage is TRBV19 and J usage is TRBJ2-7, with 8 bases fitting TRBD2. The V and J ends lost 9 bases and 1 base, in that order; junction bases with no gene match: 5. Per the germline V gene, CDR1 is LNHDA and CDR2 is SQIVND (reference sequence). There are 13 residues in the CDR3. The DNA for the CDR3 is TGTGCCAGCGGGGGGGACGGTTCCTACGAGCAGTACTTC. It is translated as CASGGDGSYEQYF.

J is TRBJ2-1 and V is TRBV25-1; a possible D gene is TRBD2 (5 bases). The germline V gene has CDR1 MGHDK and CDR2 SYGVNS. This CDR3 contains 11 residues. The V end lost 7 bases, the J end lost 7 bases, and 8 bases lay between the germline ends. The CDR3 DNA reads TGTGCCAGCACTTCGGGGAATGAGCAGTTCTTC. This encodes CASTSGNEQFF.

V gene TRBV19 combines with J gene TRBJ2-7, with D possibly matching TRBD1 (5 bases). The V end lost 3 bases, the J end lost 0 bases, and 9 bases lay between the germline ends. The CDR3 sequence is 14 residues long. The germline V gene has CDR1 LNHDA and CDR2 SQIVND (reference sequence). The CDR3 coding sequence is TGTGCCAGTAGTATGTCCAGGGACTCCTACGAGCAGTACTTC. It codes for CASSMSRDSYEQYF.

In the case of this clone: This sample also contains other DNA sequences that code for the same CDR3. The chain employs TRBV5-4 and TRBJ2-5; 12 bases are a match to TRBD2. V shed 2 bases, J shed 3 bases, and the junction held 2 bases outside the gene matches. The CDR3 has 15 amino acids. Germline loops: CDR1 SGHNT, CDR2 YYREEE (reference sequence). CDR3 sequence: CASSLRLAGEETQYF. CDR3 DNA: TGTGCCAGCAGCTTAAGACTAGCGGGAGAAGAGACCCAGTACTTC.

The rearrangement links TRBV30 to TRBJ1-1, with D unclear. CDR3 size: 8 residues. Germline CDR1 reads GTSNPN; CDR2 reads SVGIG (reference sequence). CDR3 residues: CAAREAFF. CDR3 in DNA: TGTGCTGCGAGGGAAGCTTTCTTT.

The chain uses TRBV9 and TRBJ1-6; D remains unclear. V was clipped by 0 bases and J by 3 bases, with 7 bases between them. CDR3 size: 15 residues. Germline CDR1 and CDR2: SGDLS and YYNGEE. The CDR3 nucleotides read TGTGCCAGCAGCGTAGAATCAGTCTATAATTCACCCCTCCACTTT. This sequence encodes CASSVESVYNSPLHF.

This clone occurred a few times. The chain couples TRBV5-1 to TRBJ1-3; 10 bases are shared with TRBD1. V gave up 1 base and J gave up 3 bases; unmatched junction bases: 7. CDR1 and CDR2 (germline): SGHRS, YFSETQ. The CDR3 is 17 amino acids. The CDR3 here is CASSLTGTGAGGNTIYF. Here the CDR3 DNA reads TGCGCCAGCAGCTTGACCGGGACAGGGGCTGGTGGAAACACCATATATTTT.

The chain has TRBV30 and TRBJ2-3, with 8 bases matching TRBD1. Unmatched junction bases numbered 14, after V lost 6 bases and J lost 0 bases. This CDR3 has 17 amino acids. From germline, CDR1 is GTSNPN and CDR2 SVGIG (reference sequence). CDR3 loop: CACFRDRSFLSTDTQYF. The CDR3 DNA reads TGTGCCTGTTTCCGGGACAGGTCCTTCCTAAGCACAGATACGCAGTATTTT.